This T cell receptor (beta chain) stems from a study of T cell responses to AZD1222 COVID-19 vaccine. Study context: The study pooled second doses at about 4 or about 12 weeks. The study, taken as a whole, reports: No repertoire was sampled before or during the peak T cell response, only after it. Clonal diversity was possibly underestimated, and white British individuals and females predominated among donors. Only a handful of AZD1222 recipients, several in all, had baseline seropositivity.

This table comes from immunoSEQ multiplex PCR, and its TCRdb copy is limited to in-frame clones, with some not included. Of about 150,000 clones listed, 85% to 95% were seen once; the top ten hold 0.95% to 1.5%. The V gene end was trimmed by 8 bases and the J gene end by 1 base; junction bases not matched to a gene: 6. CDR1 is SNHLY and CDR2 is FYNNEI in the germline V gene. The CDR3 sequence is 14 residues long. Turning to this clone: The antigen remains unidentified.

The sequences come from peripheral blood, collected on day 0 of AZD1222 vaccination. This sequence originates from an adult in good health. The V call is TRBV2, the J call TRBJ1-2; 8 bases agree with TRBD1. CDR3 region: CASAPDRVNYGYTF. The CDR3 DNA follows: TGTGCCAGCGCACCGGACAGGGTTAACTATGGCTACACCTTC.